Listed here are 3 T cell receptor beta chains from one sample, sequenced in a study of cytomegalovirus exposure and HLA in healthy donors. Primers included in the PCR were 60 Vbeta and 13 Jbeta primers. The protocol was immunoSEQ multiplex PCR, while the TCRdb copy is restricted to in-frame clones and leaves out a portion. The data show about 160,000 clones, more than 60% seen once. The sample was PBMCs. Receptors were obtained from a woman aged 50 to 65 in good health and CMV-seropositive.

J is TRBJ1-4 and V is TRBV5-6; 9 bases are shared with TRBD1. Per the germline V gene, CDR1 is SGHDT and CDR2 is YYEEEE. Trimming removed 3 bases from V and 5 bases from J; junction bases left unmatched: 8. The CDR3 sequence is 16 residues long. CDR3 sequence reads: CASSWPAGTGNEKLFF. As DNA, the CDR3 is TGTGCCAGCAGCTGGCCAGCCGGGACAGGGAATGAAAAACTGTTTTTT.

The CDR3 loop reads CASSSLGGNYGYTF. CDR3 bases: TGTGCCAGCAGCTCTTTAGGAGGGAACTATGGCTACACCTTC. This chain uses TRBV2 with TRBJ1-2; D ambiguous. CDR1 and CDR2 from the germline V gene are SNHLY and FYNNEI. This CDR3 spans 14 amino acids. Trimming left V 6 bases short and J 2 bases short, with 13 bases between.

CDR3 nucleotide sequence: TGTGCCAGCAGCTTAGACAGACTAATGAACACTGAAGCTTTCTTT. Its translation: CASSLDRLMNTEAFF. V and J are TRBV7-8 and TRBJ1-1; D remains unclear. The V and J ends lost 1 base and 0 bases respectively, with 9 bases between them. The germline gives CDR1 SGHVS, CDR2 FQNEAQ. The CDR3 contains 15 residues.